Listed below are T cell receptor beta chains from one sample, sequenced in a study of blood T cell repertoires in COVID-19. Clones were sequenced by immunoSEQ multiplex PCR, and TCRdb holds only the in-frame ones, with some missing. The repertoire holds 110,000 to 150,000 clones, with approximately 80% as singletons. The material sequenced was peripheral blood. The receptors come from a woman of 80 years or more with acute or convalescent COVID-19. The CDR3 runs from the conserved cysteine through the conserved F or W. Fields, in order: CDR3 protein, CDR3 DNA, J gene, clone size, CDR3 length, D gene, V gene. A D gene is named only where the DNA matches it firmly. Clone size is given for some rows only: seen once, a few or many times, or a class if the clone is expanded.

CDR3: CASSNSENEKLFF
DNA: TGTGCCAGCAGCAACAGTGAGAATGAAAAACTGTTTTTT
J: TRBJ1-4
size: NA
length: 13
D: NA
V: TRBV6-2/TRBV6-3

CDR3: CASSWDSNNEQFF
DNA: TGCGCCAGCAGCTGGGACAGTAACAATGAGCAGTTCTTC
J: TRBJ2-1
size: NA
length: 13
D: TRBD1
V: TRBV5-1

CDR3: CASSVTGSRNSPLHF
DNA: TGTGCCAGCAGCGTGACAGGGTCGCGGAATTCACCCCTCCACTTT
J: TRBJ1-6
size: NA
length: 15
D: TRBD1
V: TRBV7-8

CDR3: CASSQTDGGTEAFF
DNA: TGTGCCAGCAGTCAAACAGATGGAGGCACTGAAGCTTTCTTT
J: TRBJ1-1
size: NA
length: 14
D: NA
V: TRBV2

CDR3: CASSQLGRGTEAFF
DNA: TGTGCCAGCAGCCAGCTGGGGAGGGGCACTGAAGCTTTCTTT
J: TRBJ1-1
size: NA
length: 14
D: NA
V: TRBV7-3

CDR3: CASSLGQGSTEAFF
DNA: TGTGCCAGCAGCTTAGGACAGGGGAGCACTGAAGCTTTCTTT
J: TRBJ1-1
size: NA
length: 14
D: TRBD1
V: TRBV7-9

CDR3: CATSRVTPGGGSPLHF
DNA: TGTGCCACCAGCAGAGTAACCCCGGGGGGCGGTTCACCCCTCCACTTT
J: TRBJ1-6
size: NA
length: 16
D: NA
V: TRBV15

CDR3: CASGSNQPQHF
DNA: TGTGCCAGCGGCAGCAATCAGCCCCAGCATTTT
J: TRBJ1-5
size: NA
length: 11
D: NA
V: TRBV18

CDR3: CASSEALDRAGYGYTF
DNA: TGTGCCAGCAGTGAAGCGCTTGACAGGGCGGGGTATGGCTACACCTTC
J: TRBJ1-2
size: NA
length: 16
D: TRBD1
V: TRBV6-1

CDR3: CASFPGGAGTDTQYF
DNA: TGCGCCAGCTTCCCCGGGGGGGCGGGCACAGATACGCAGTATTTT
J: TRBJ2-3
size: few
length: 15
D: TRBD2
V: TRBV5-1

CDR3: CASSPLKGLQEKLFF
DNA: TGTGCCAGCTCGCCTCTCAAGGGGCTCCAAGAAAAACTGTTTTTT
J: TRBJ1-4
size: few
length: 15
D: NA
V: TRBV18

CDR3: CASSDEASLKDGYTF
DNA: TGTGCCAGCAGCGATGAGGCCTCCCTCAAAGATGGCTACACCTTC
J: TRBJ1-2
size: NA
length: 15
D: NA
V: TRBV7-2

CDR3: CASSSRSVNTEAFF
DNA: TGCGCCAGCAGCTCCCGGTCTGTGAACACTGAAGCTTTCTTT
J: TRBJ1-1
size: NA
length: 14
D: NA
V: TRBV5-1

CDR3: CASSPGTGADTQYF
DNA: TGCGCCAGCAGCCCCGGGACAGGGGCAGATACGCAGTATTTT
J: TRBJ2-3
size: NA
length: 14
D: TRBD1
V: TRBV5-1

CDR3: CASSLDFYGYTF
DNA: TGTGCCAGCAGCCTCGACTTCTATGGCTACACCTTC
J: TRBJ1-2
size: once
length: 12
D: NA
V: TRBV7-8

CDR3: CASILTAQKNSPLHF
DNA: TGTGCCAGCATTTTAACCGCACAGAAAAATTCACCCCTCCACTTT
J: TRBJ1-6
size: NA
length: 15
D: NA
V: TRBV7-9

CDR3: CASRITSASAYNEQFF
DNA: TGTGCCAGCAGAATTACTAGCGCCTCAGCCTACAATGAGCAGTTCTTC
J: TRBJ2-1
size: NA
length: 16
D: TRBD2
V: TRBV7-2

CDR3: CASHPGQGYGYTF
DNA: TGTGCCAGTCATCCGGGACAGGGCTATGGCTACACCTTC
J: TRBJ1-2
size: NA
length: 13
D: TRBD1
V: TRBV25-1

CDR3: CASSLALNYGYTF
DNA: TGTGCCAGCAGCTTAGCACTTAACTATGGCTACACCTTC
J: TRBJ1-2
size: NA
length: 13
D: NA
V: TRBV7-3

CDR3: CASSPSRTGASYEQYF
DNA: TGTGCCAGCTCACCCTCCCGGACAGGGGCCTCCTACGAGCAGTACTTC
J: TRBJ2-7
size: NA
length: 16
D: TRBD1
V: TRBV18

CDR3: CASSFHWTRAYNEQFF
DNA: TGTGCCAGCAGTTTTCACTGGACAAGAGCCTACAATGAGCAGTTCTTC
J: TRBJ2-1
size: NA
length: 16
D: NA
V: TRBV28

CDR3: CASTEGQAEKLFF
DNA: TGTGCCAGCACCGAGGGACAGGCGGAAAAACTGTTTTTT
J: TRBJ1-4
size: NA
length: 13
D: TRBD1
V: TRBV6-6

CDR3: CSVEKGTGGQETQYF
DNA: TGCAGCGTTGAAAAAGGGACAGGGGGCCAAGAGACCCAGTACTTC
J: TRBJ2-5
size: once
length: 15
D: TRBD1
V: TRBV29-1

CDR3: CASSGQGGETQYF
DNA: TGTGCCAGCAGCGGACAGGGGGGAGAGACCCAGTACTTC
J: TRBJ2-5
size: NA
length: 13
D: TRBD1
V: TRBV9

CDR3: CASSSGGRNTGELFF
DNA: TGTGCCAGCAGTTCAGGGGGCCGGAACACCGGGGAGCTGTTTTTT
J: TRBJ2-2
size: NA
length: 15
D: TRBD1
V: TRBV6-5

CDR3: CASSPGQGPTNTEAFF
DNA: TGCGCCAGCAGCCCGGGACAGGGTCCAACCAACACTGAAGCTTTCTTT
J: TRBJ1-1
size: NA
length: 16
D: TRBD1
V: TRBV4-1

CDR3: CASSSAGTGYSYEQYF
DNA: TGTGCCAGCAGCTCGGCCGGGACAGGATATTCCTACGAGCAGTACTTC
J: TRBJ2-7
size: NA
length: 16
D: TRBD1
V: TRBV5-8

CDR3: CASSLVPADSGANVLTF
DNA: TGCGCCAGCAGCTTGGTTCCAGCGGACTCTGGGGCCAACGTCCTGACTTTC
J: TRBJ2-6
size: NA
length: 17
D: NA
V: TRBV5-1

CDR3: CASSPPKTGWSTEAFF
DNA: TGTGCCAGCAGCCCACCTAAGACAGGGTGGAGCACTGAAGCTTTCTTT
J: TRBJ1-1
size: NA
length: 16
D: TRBD1
V: TRBV7-2

CDR3: CASSEMTSTDTQYF
DNA: TGTGCCAGCAGCGAGATGACTAGCACAGATACGCAGTATTTT
J: TRBJ2-3
size: NA
length: 14
D: NA
V: TRBV7-2

CDR3: CASSLSKGDFYGYTF
DNA: TGTGCCAGCAGCTTATCTAAGGGGGATTTCTATGGCTACACCTTC
J: TRBJ1-2
size: NA
length: 15
D: NA
V: TRBV7-2

CDR3: CAISRSGGYEQYF
DNA: TGTGCCATCAGTAGGTCAGGGGGGTACGAGCAGTACTTC
J: TRBJ2-7
size: once
length: 13
D: NA
V: TRBV10-3

CDR3: CASSWIRDGYTF
DNA: TGTGCCAGCAGTTGGATCAGGGATGGCTACACCTTC
J: TRBJ1-2
size: NA
length: 12
D: NA
V: TRBV28

CDR3: CASRPGGAISNQPQHF
DNA: TGTGCCAGCAGACCAGGGGGCGCGATAAGCAATCAGCCCCAGCATTTT
J: TRBJ1-5
size: NA
length: 16
D: TRBD1
V: TRBV2